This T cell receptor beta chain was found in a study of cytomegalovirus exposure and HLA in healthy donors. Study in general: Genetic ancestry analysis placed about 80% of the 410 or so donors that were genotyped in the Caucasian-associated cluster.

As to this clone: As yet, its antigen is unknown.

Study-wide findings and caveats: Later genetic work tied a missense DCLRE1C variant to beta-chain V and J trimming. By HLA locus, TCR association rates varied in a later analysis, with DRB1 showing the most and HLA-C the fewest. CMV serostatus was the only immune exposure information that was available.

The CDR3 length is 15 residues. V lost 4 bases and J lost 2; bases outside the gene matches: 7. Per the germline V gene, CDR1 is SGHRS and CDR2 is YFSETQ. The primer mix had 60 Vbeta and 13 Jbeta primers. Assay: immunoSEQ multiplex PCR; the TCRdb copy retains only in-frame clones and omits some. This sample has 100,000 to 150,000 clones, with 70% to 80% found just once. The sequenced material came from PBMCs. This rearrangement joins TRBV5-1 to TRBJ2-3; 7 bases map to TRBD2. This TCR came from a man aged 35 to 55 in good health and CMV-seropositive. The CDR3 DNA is TGCGCCAGCAGCCGCGAGGGGAGGGACACAGATACGCAGTATTTT. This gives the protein CASSREGRDTDTQYF.